These 3 T cell receptor beta chains originate from one sample sequenced in a study of blood T cell repertoires in COVID-19. Some clones are missing from TCRdb's copy, which holds only in-frame ones; the method was immunoSEQ multiplex PCR. The top ten hold less than 2% of the sample, which has 110,000 to 150,000 clones, roughly 88% seen once. Sequencing input: peripheral blood. Receptors were obtained from a man in his 70s with acute or convalescent COVID-19.

The chain carries TRBV7-9 and TRBJ2-7; D may be TRBD2 (6 bases). Trimming removed 5 bases at V and 6 bases at J, with 11 bases between. There are 12 residues in the CDR3. Germline-derived CDR1 and CDR2 are SEHNR and FQNEAQ (reference sequence). For the CDR3, the DNA is TGTGCCAGCAGCGCGCCCGGGGGCGAGCAGTACTTC. Protein sequence: CASSAPGGEQYF.

This chain joins TRBV19 and TRBJ2-3; tentative D call: TRBD1 (6 bases). Looked up from germline, CDR1 is LNHDA and CDR2 is SQIVND (reference sequence). The V end lost 2 bases, the J end lost 4 bases, and 13 bases lay between the germline ends. CDR3 length: 15 residues. DNA of the CDR3: TGTGCCAGTAGTATACAACAGGGTAGGGCAGATACGCAGTATTTT. This codes for CASSIQQGRADTQYF.

This chain connects TRBV6-4 to TRBJ1-1; TRBD1 matches at 7 bases. CDR3 length: 14 amino acids. J was trimmed by 1 base and V by 4 bases; bases with no gene match: 3. Germline V gene data show CDR1 as MRHNA and CDR2 as SNTAGT. CDR3 DNA sequence: TGTGCCAGCAGTGTATCAGGGGGGAACACTGAAGCTTTCTTT. Amino acids: CASSVSGGNTEAFF.